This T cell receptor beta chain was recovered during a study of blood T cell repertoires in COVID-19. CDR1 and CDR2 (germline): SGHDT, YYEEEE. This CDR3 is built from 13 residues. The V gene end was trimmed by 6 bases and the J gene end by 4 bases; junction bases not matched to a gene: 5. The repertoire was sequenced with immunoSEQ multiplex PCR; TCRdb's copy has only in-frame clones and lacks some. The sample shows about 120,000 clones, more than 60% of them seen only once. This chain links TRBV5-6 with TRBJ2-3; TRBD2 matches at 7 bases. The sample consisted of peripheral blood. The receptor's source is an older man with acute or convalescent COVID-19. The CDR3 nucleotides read TGTGCCAGCACCGGACTAGAAGCAGATACGCAGTATTTT. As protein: CASTGLEADTQYF.